These T cell receptor beta chains were read from a single sample in a study of T cell responses to AZD1222 COVID-19 vaccine. The assay was immunoSEQ multiplex PCR, and TCRdb's table has in-frame clones only and misses some. The sample has 150,000 to 200,000 clones, about 93% seen once. Sequenced material: peripheral blood, taken on day 0 of AZD1222 vaccination. These receptors all come from an adult in good health. The conserved cysteine and the conserved F or W are not part of the CDR3 here. The order of the fields is clone size, V gene, CDR3 protein. Not every row has a clone size; where given, it reads once, few, many or a size class.

clone_size: NA
v_call: TRBV6-5
cdr3_aa: ASSSNAAVGGYT

clone_size: NA
v_call: TRBV7-8
cdr3_aa: ASSFSGDVFYEQY

clone_size: NA
v_call: TRBV7-2
cdr3_aa: ASSPRGGLDQPQH

clone_size: NA
v_call: TRBV6-4
cdr3_aa: ATGRTSQGHGYT

clone_size: NA
v_call: TRBV7-9
cdr3_aa: ASSLSLAGSTEQY

clone_size: once
v_call: TRBV10-2
cdr3_aa: ASSETREAYNEQF

clone_size: NA
v_call: TRBV4-2
cdr3_aa: ASSQPGTAEGKLF

clone_size: NA
v_call: TRBV12-3/TRBV12-4
cdr3_aa: ASRPALGGYT

clone_size: NA
v_call: TRBV28
cdr3_aa: ASSLRQGVRTEAF

clone_size: NA
v_call: TRBV4-2
cdr3_aa: ASSQAAGSYEQY

clone_size: NA
v_call: TRBV6-1
cdr3_aa: ASSVRAGTSNKQGPYEQY

clone_size: NA
v_call: TRBV11-3
cdr3_aa: ASSNRGKGNEQF

clone_size: NA
v_call: TRBV6-2/TRBV6-3
cdr3_aa: ASSYIDPSRGNQPQH

clone_size: NA
v_call: TRBV28
cdr3_aa: ASSSGQGVTYEQY

clone_size: NA
v_call: TRBV18
cdr3_aa: ASSPVAGSDNEQF

clone_size: once
v_call: TRBV2
cdr3_aa: ASSRLVGETQY

clone_size: once
v_call: TRBV3-1/TRBV3-2
cdr3_aa: ASSQSGEASPLH

clone_size: NA
v_call: TRBV5-1
cdr3_aa: ASSLDRGRGNTIY

clone_size: NA
v_call: TRBV5-1
cdr3_aa: ASTLNYEQY

clone_size: few
v_call: TRBV19
cdr3_aa: ASSESRAYEQY

clone_size: NA
v_call: TRBV3-1/TRBV3-2
cdr3_aa: ASSLEGALYEQY

clone_size: NA
v_call: TRBV28
cdr3_aa: ASSLGYYEQY

clone_size: NA
v_call: TRBV5-1
cdr3_aa: ASSLTGGGTEAF

clone_size: once
v_call: TRBV29-1
cdr3_aa: SARVGTEAF

clone_size: once
v_call: TRBV3-1/TRBV3-2
cdr3_aa: ASSQWDTLNTEAF

clone_size: NA
v_call: TRBV6-5
cdr3_aa: ASSLTGGWTGELF

clone_size: NA
v_call: TRBV27
cdr3_aa: ASSLRVSDTQY

clone_size: NA
v_call: TRBV6-4
cdr3_aa: ASRPGREGCYNQPQH

clone_size: NA
v_call: TRBV5-4
cdr3_aa: ASSLRGSYEQY

clone_size: NA
v_call: TRBV5-1
cdr3_aa: ASSSWGNRDRESGELF

clone_size: NA
v_call: TRBV2
cdr3_aa: ASQPDSNQPQH

clone_size: few
v_call: TRBV28
cdr3_aa: ASSLLGTGGYEQY

clone_size: once
v_call: TRBV27
cdr3_aa: ASSLDSGGLPYEQY

clone_size: NA
v_call: TRBV12-5
cdr3_aa: ASADWRVNANYGYT

clone_size: NA
v_call: TRBV29-1
cdr3_aa: SVEGGNRDRAYEQY

clone_size: once
v_call: TRBV5-1
cdr3_aa: ASSLVPTSTDTQY

clone_size: NA
v_call: TRBV7-6
cdr3_aa: ASSLEGGAYSNQPQH

clone_size: NA
v_call: TRBV6-5
cdr3_aa: ASSRDRGASQPQH

clone_size: once
v_call: TRBV25-1
cdr3_aa: ASKWDRPSGNTIY

clone_size: NA
v_call: TRBV6-5
cdr3_aa: ASSYSRSGDTIY

clone_size: NA
v_call: TRBV3-1/TRBV3-2
cdr3_aa: ASSQVGPYSNQPQH

clone_size: NA
v_call: TRBV7-6
cdr3_aa: ASSVGQNTEAF

clone_size: NA
v_call: TRBV7-2
cdr3_aa: ASSSGGGNYGYT

clone_size: NA
v_call: TRBV27
cdr3_aa: ASSLKPYTEAF

clone_size: NA
v_call: TRBV19
cdr3_aa: ASSSDSPPEAF

clone_size: NA
v_call: TRBV7-9
cdr3_aa: ASSFTENTEAF

clone_size: once
v_call: TRBV5-5
cdr3_aa: ASSSGQAYGYT

clone_size: once
v_call: TRBV7-9
cdr3_aa: ASSLGEWAGGGYT

clone_size: NA
v_call: TRBV5-1
cdr3_aa: ASSLAAVYRAGANVLT

clone_size: NA
v_call: TRBV6-2/TRBV6-3
cdr3_aa: ASSPFFRAGGSNQPQH

clone_size: NA
v_call: TRBV5-8
cdr3_aa: ASSLGTVYGYT

clone_size: NA
v_call: TRBV6-5
cdr3_aa: ASSRENRGGDGYT

clone_size: NA
v_call: TRBV18
cdr3_aa: ASSPGVPPAGELF

clone_size: NA
v_call: TRBV27
cdr3_aa: ASSLRGLVAEQY

clone_size: NA
v_call: TRBV19
cdr3_aa: ASSRIGRQGSPFEGYT

clone_size: NA
v_call: TRBV10-3
cdr3_aa: AIKGAGRTSSFSEQF